The T cell receptor (beta chain) under discussion was sequenced for a study of T cell repertoires in cytomegalovirus infection. Study-level background: Indications of both CMV infection and matching HLA type were provided by public TCR beta signatures.

Per the germline V gene, CDR1 is MDHEN and CDR2 is SYDVKM. The CDR3 contains 14 residues. Deletions cut 7 bases from V and 6 bases from J, with 18 bases between. This clonotype was detected ten times or more. Its antigen is not identified. TCRdb analysed the reads with MiXCR anew, one entry per CDR3 protein. The sample has hundreds of thousands of distinct CDR3 sequences, about 11% seen once. Whole-study findings and limits: Cumulative frequency of public TCR beta families picked out carriers of CMV plus the relevant HLA. HLA-C-restricted CMV-specific TCR beta clonotypes were dominant in the ex vivo response.

The chain combines TRBV28 with TRBJ1-1; D remains unclear. The TCR comes from a human donor in good health (CMV status not recorded). Some clones in this sample may be carry-over from other donors' samples. Material for sequencing was PBMCs. In DNA form, the CDR3 reads TGTGCCAGCAACTTAGGGCGGTTATACGCTGAAGCTTTCTTT. Protein sequence: CASNLGRLYAEAFF.